This T cell receptor (beta chain) comes out of a study of early T cells in non-severe SARS-CoV-2 infection. Study summary: It was bulk RNA from unsorted whole blood that was sequenced, and the chains were unpaired.

Individual cDNA molecules received unique molecular identifiers during library preparation. TCRdb reprocessed the 5' RACE reads via MiXCR and lists one record per CDR3 protein. The sample lists 55,000 to 70,000 distinct CDR3 sequences; over 9.5% were seen once. This CDR3 comprises 14 residues. The V end was cut by 6 bases, the J end by 4 bases, with 13 bases between. Many counts were recorded for this clonotype. Its antigen is unidentified. Overall study findings and caveats: There was a bias toward anti-spike CD8 responses in VDJdb matching, which missed private and CD4 specificities.

The receptor was isolated from an adult who was a healthcare worker with PCR-confirmed SARS-CoV-2 infection or an uninfected control (not recorded which). This chain connects TRBV12-3 or TRBV12-4 to TRBJ1-3, with D unresolved. The sample taken for sequencing was whole blood. The CDR3 protein is CASSPVFIGNTIYF. Written as DNA, the CDR3 is TGTGCCAGCAGCCCAGTCTTCATCGGAAACACCATATATTTT.